This passage covers 27 T cell receptor beta chains from one sample sequenced in a study of cytomegalovirus exposure and HLA in healthy donors. The PCR had 60 Vbeta and 13 Jbeta primers. Repertoires were generated with immunoSEQ multiplex PCR, while TCRdb's copy carries only in-frame clones and drops some. The profile shows fewer than 150,000 clones, roughly four fifths of them singletons. Sequencing used PBMCs. The receptors were gathered from a man aged 25 to 40 in good health and CMV-seronegative.

This chain connects TRBV7-2 to TRBJ2-1; TRBD2 aligns across 11 bases. CDR1 is SGHTA, CDR2 FQGNSA, per germline. The CDR3 is made up of 16 amino acids. With V trimmed by 5 bases and J by 8 bases, 11 bases remained unmatched. CDR3: CASSPKWSSGRYEQFF. The CDR3 DNA sequence: TGTGCCAGCAGCCCAAAATGGTCTAGCGGGAGGTATGAGCAGTTCTTC.

V is TRBV7-8 and J is TRBJ1-5; 8 nucleotides agree with TRBD1. This CDR3 comprises 15 residues. Germline V gene sequence: CDR1 SGHVS, CDR2 FQNEAQ. The junction had 5 bases not matched to a gene; V was cut back by 4 bases and J by 3 bases. CDR3 sequence (DNA): TGTGCCAGCAGCTCAACAGGGGGATTCAATCAGCCCCAGCATTTT. Amino acids: CASSSTGGFNQPQHF.

CDR3 sequence (DNA): TGCGCCAGCAGCCGTGGGACACAAAACACTGAAGCTTTCTTT. Encoded protein: CASSRGTQNTEAFF. The chain uses TRBV5-1 and TRBJ1-1, with TRBD1 as a possible D gene (6 bases). The CDR3 consists of 14 residues. Trimming pared 4 bases from V and 2 bases from J, leaving 12 bases between. The germline gives CDR1 SGHRS, CDR2 YFSETQ.

This clone occurred once. The genes are TRBV6-5 and TRBJ2-1; 9 nucleotides align to TRBD1. The junction had 4 bases not matched to a gene; V was cut back by 4 bases and J by 3 bases. The CDR3 spans 15 residues. Germline V lookup: CDR1 MNHEY, CDR2 SVGAGI. This chain's CDR3 is CASSSDRGFYNEQFF. CDR3 DNA sequence: TGTGCCAGCAGTTCAGACAGGGGGTTCTACAATGAGCAGTTCTTC.

This chain connects TRBV27 to TRBJ2-5; D perhaps matches TRBD1 (6 bases). The CDR3 runs 15 residues. Germline CDR1 reads MNHEY; CDR2 reads SMNVEV (reference sequence). Trimming took 3 bases from V and 4 from J, leaving 15 bases between them. DNA of the CDR3: TGTGCCAGCAGTTTGGCTCGGACAGCTGTAGAGACCCAGTACTTC. Its protein is CASSLARTAVETQYF.

The chain recombines TRBV6-6 with TRBJ1-4, with 7 positions matching TRBD1. The V gene end was trimmed by 6 bases and the J gene end by 6 bases; junction bases not matched to a gene: 7. This CDR3 is 14 amino acids long. Germline CDR1 is MNHNY and CDR2 is SVGAGI (reference sequence). CDR3 nucleotides: TGTGCCAGCAGCTCCGACAGGGTTTATGAAAAACTGTTTTTT. It specifies CASSSDRVYEKLFF.

The CDR3 is CASSHLPDINYGYTF. Here the CDR3 DNA reads TGTGCCAGCAGCCATCTTCCAGACATAAACTATGGCTACACCTTC. This sequence joins TRBV14 and TRBJ1-2; D gene uncertain. V dropped 3 bases and J dropped 2 bases, with 13 bases sitting between them. Germline loops: CDR1 SGHDN, CDR2 FVKESK. The CDR3 loop spans 15 amino acids. Based on the CDR3 plus reference TRBV14 and TRBJ1-2, the full variable domain is EAGVTQFPSHSVIEKGQTVTLRCDPISGHDNLYWYRRVMGKEIKFLLHFVKESKQDESGMPNNRFLAERTGGTYSTLKVQPAELEDSGVYFCASSHLPDINYGYTFGSGTRLTVV.

The rearrangement links TRBV19 to TRBJ2-1; TRBD1 is a possible D gene (6 bases). V was trimmed by 7 bases and J by 4 bases, leaving 14 bases between them. Germline V gives CDR1 LNHDA, CDR2 SQIVND (reference sequence). CDR3 length equals 14 residues. CDR3 sequence reads: CASMPRGLYNEQFF. Here the CDR3 DNA reads TGTGCCAGTATGCCGAGGGGGTTGTACAATGAGCAGTTCTTC.

The V call is TRBV7-3, the J call TRBJ2-5; D may be TRBD2 (5 bases). In germline, CDR1 is SGHTA, CDR2 FQGTGA. CDR3 size: 15 residues. V was trimmed by 6 bases and J by 4 bases, leaving 18 bases between them. The DNA of the CDR3 is TGTGCCAGCAGTAATGGCGTCGGGGAGCGAGAGACCCAGTACTTC. Residues: CASSNGVGERETQYF.

Turning to this clone: Germline is not matched at one junction end, which may reflect a read error. The V and J genes are TRBV7-8 and TRBJ2-7; D possibly corresponds to TRBD1 (6 bases). This CDR3 spans 10 amino acids. In germline, CDR1 is SGHVS, CDR2 FQNEAQ. CDR3 sequence: CASSRDKAMF. As DNA, the CDR3 is TGTGCCAGCAGCCGGGACAAAGCAATGTTC.

This sequence joins TRBV7-8 and TRBJ2-7, with 7 nucleotides matching TRBD1. Trimming at V came to 1 base and at J to 0 bases, leaving 15 bases not matched to a gene. Per the germline V gene, CDR1 is SGHVS and CDR2 is FQNEAQ. The CDR3 consists of 19 residues. In nucleotides, the CDR3 is TGTGCCAGCAGCTTAGTTTGGTCGGGATCGGGACAGTCCTCCTACGAGCAGTACTTC. Translating gives CASSLVWSGSGQSSYEQYF.

The chain carries TRBV7-2 and TRBJ1-6; D is uncertain. CDR3 length: 12 amino acids. The germline gives CDR1 SGHTA, CDR2 FQGNSA. Trimming took off 1 base at V and 9 bases at J, with 4 bases between the two ends. The CDR3 here is CASSLVSSPLHF. In nucleotides, the CDR3 is TGTGCCAGCAGCTTAGTGAGTTCACCCCTCCACTTT.

The genes are TRBV30 and TRBJ2-1, with TRBD1 matching 10 bases. This CDR3 spans 14 amino acids. CDR1 and CDR2 from the germline V gene are GTSNPN and SVGIG (reference sequence). The V gene end was trimmed by 5 bases and the J gene end by 9 bases; junction bases not matched to a gene: 10. The CDR3 DNA reads as TGTGCCTGGGAACCCGGGACAGGGGTAGGTGAGCAGTTCTTC. This translates into CAWEPGTGVGEQFF. The entire variable domain, with the rest obtained from reference TRBV30 and TRBJ2-1, is as follows: SQTIHQWPATLVQPVGSPLSLECTVEGTSNPNLYWYRQAAGRGLQLLFYSVGIGQISSEVPQNLSASRPQDRQFILSSKKLLLSDSGFYLCAWEPGTGVGEQFFGPGTRLTVL.

The chain employs TRBV6-5 and TRBJ1-4, with 9 nucleotides matching TRBD1. The CDR3 covers 15 residues. From germline, CDR1 is MNHEY and CDR2 SVGAGI. With 6 bases clipped from V and 3 bases from J, the junction kept 5 bases outside the gene matches. CDR3 sequence reads: CASRLNRGPNEKLFF. The CDR3 nucleotides are TGTGCCAGCAGACTAAACAGGGGGCCTAATGAAAAACTGTTTTTT.

Turning to this clone: This specimen includes other DNA sequences encoding the same CDR3. The rearrangement uses TRBV27 and TRBJ2-7; weak D call: TRBD2 (6 bases). This CDR3 is built from 13 residues. Germline V gives CDR1 MNHEY, CDR2 SMNVEV (reference sequence). V shed 3 bases and J shed 3 bases, with 9 bases lying between them. The CDR3 region is CASSLSGGYEQYF. CDR3 coding DNA: TGTGCCAGCAGTTTGTCCGGGGGCTACGAGCAGTACTTC.

Concerning this clone itself: No conserved phenylalanine or tryptophan is present at the end of the CDR3, so a read error is the likely explanation. The rearrangement uses TRBV29-1 and TRBJ1-4; D is ambiguous. The length of the CDR3 is 12 residues. CDR1 is SQVTM, CDR2 ANQGSEA, per germline. Deletions cut 3 bases from V and 7 bases from J, with 9 bases between. The CDR3 DNA follows: TGCAGCGTTGAGAGAGGGAGTGAAAAACTGTTTGTT. Its protein product is CSVERGSEKLFV.

The rearrangement links TRBV6-5 to TRBJ1-2; D is ambiguous. Germline CDR1 is MNHEY and CDR2 is SVGAGI. Trimming cost V 0 bases and J 0 bases, with 8 bases left between them. CDR3 length: 15 amino acids. The CDR3 is CASSYSRGTNYGYTF. The CDR3 bases are TGTGCCAGCAGTTACTCGAGAGGTACTAACTATGGCTACACCTTC.

This chain connects TRBV19 to TRBJ2-1; D may be TRBD2 (6 bases). CDR1 and CDR2 (germline): LNHDA, SQIVND (reference sequence). This CDR3 contains 17 residues. The V end was cut by 3 bases, the J end by 1 base, with 16 bases between. CDR3 DNA sequence: TGTGCCAGTAGTATGAGGCTTGGAGGGATTTCCTACAATGAGCAGTTCTTC. Translated: CASSMRLGGISYNEQFF.

The genes are TRBV6-5 and TRBJ1-1; 8 nucleotides agree with TRBD1. The V gene end was trimmed by 0 bases and the J gene end by 6 bases; junction bases not matched to a gene: 6. Germline CDR1 is MNHEY and CDR2 is SVGAGI. There are 15 residues in the CDR3. CDR3 sequence reads: CASSYSGRGPSEAFF. The CDR3 nucleotides read TGTGCCAGCAGTTACTCGGGCAGGGGGCCGTCTGAAGCTTTCTTT.

V usage is TRBV27 and J usage is TRBJ1-5, with 7 bases aligning to TRBD1. Unmatched junction bases numbered 19, after V lost 5 bases and J lost 6 bases. This CDR3 region has 18 residues. Germline V CDR1 and CDR2: MNHEY, SMNVEV (reference sequence). CDR3 amino acids: CASSRYQTLGQVPQPQHF. In nucleotides, the CDR3 is TGTGCCAGCAGTCGCTATCAGACTCTCGGACAGGTCCCTCAGCCCCAGCATTTT.

The rearrangement joins TRBV5-1 to TRBJ2-7; a possible D gene is TRBD2 (6 bases). Germline V gene sequence: CDR1 SGHRS, CDR2 YFSETQ. This CDR3 contains 15 residues. V gave up 4 bases and J gave up 5 bases, with 19 bases separating them. CDR3: CASSPSAGQFHEQYF. CDR3 nucleotides: TGCGCCAGCAGCCCGTCAGCGGGCCAATTCCACGAGCAGTACTTC.

The J gene is TRBJ2-5, the V gene TRBV7-2, with 7 bases aligning to TRBD1. The trim removed 5 bases at V and 5 bases at J, leaving 14 bases unmatched. Germline loops: CDR1 SGHTA, CDR2 FQGNSA. CDR3 length: 16 amino acids. This CDR3 is CASSGNRQGIRETQYF. CDR3 DNA sequence: TGTGCCAGCAGCGGGAACCGACAGGGAATAAGGGAGACCCAGTACTTC. Full variable domain (missing parts from reference TRBV7-2 and TRBJ2-5): GAGVSQSPSNKVTEKGKDVELRCDPISGHTALYWYRQSLGQGLEFLIYFQGNSAPDKSGLPSDRFSAERTGGSVSTLTIQRTQQEDSAVYLCASSGNRQGIRETQYFGPGTRLLVL.

The chain couples TRBV7-2 to TRBJ2-3; a possible D gene is TRBD2 (5 bases). The V end was cut by 5 bases, the J end by 2 bases, with 20 bases between. Germline V gene sequence: CDR1 SGHTA, CDR2 FQGNSA. The CDR3 contains 17 residues. Written as DNA, the CDR3 is TGTGCCAGCAGCCCCGCCAGCCCAGGTCGGGACACAGATACGCAGTATTTT. It codes for CASSPASPGRDTDTQYF.

The J gene is TRBJ2-1, the V gene TRBV19; TRBD2 aligns across 11 bases. The trim removed 10 bases at V and 9 bases at J, leaving 8 bases unmatched. The CDR3 spans 13 residues. Germline CDR1 is LNHDA and CDR2 is SQIVND (reference sequence). The CDR3 spells CATGTSGGGEQFF. The CDR3, as DNA: TGTGCCACCGGGACTAGCGGCGGGGGTGAGCAGTTCTTC.

This CDR3 reads CSVAGPGGQETQYF. In DNA, the CDR3 is TGCAGCGTTGCGGGCCCCGGCGGGCAAGAGACCCAGTACTTC. The chain is built from TRBV29-1 and TRBJ2-5; weak D call: TRBD2 (5 bases). V lost 4 bases and J lost 2, with 14 bases in between. Germline CDR1 and CDR2: SQVTM and ANQGSEA. CDR3 length: 14 amino acids.

The V and J genes are TRBV7-6 and TRBJ1-2; D is perhaps TRBD1 (5 bases). V shed 5 bases and J shed 5 bases, with 12 bases lying between them. The CDR3 sequence is 13 residues long. The germline V gene has CDR1 SGHVS and CDR2 FNYEAQ. CDR3 sequence reads: CASSPWGPYGYTF. CDR3 in DNA: TGTGCCAGCAGCCCTTGGGGCCCGTATGGCTACACCTTC.

The rearrangement joins TRBV13 to TRBJ1-1; the D gene is possibly TRBD1 (5 bases). Germline loops: CDR1 PRHDT, CDR2 FYEKMQ (reference sequence). V was clipped by 5 bases and J by 0 bases, with 13 bases between them. The CDR3 totals 15 residues. The CDR3 nucleotides read TGTGCCAGCAGCCTGAGGCAGGGAATGAACACTGAAGCTTTCTTT. Translation: CASSLRQGMNTEAFF.